These T cell receptor beta chains were read from a single sample in a study of graft-versus-host responses after intestinal transplantation. Here immunoSEQ multiplex PCR was the method, and the copy in TCRdb shows in-frame clones only, minus some. The sample includes under 30,000 clones, over 60% of them seen just once. The sample in question was ileum tissue, obtained 98 days after intestinal transplantation. All receptors come from a human patient who received an intestinal transplant, so some T cells may come from the graft donor. The CDR3 runs from the conserved cysteine through the conserved F or W. Each record gives: D gene, J gene, V gene, clone size, CDR3 protein, CDR3 DNA. A D gene is named only where the DNA matches it firmly. For some rows the clone size is stated as once, few or many, or as a class when expanded; others skip it.

. | TRBJ1-2 | TRBV9 | . | CASSANRELGYGYTF | TGTGCCAGCAGCGCAAACAGGGAATTGGGCTATGGCTACACCTTC
. | TRBJ2-5 | TRBV2 | . | CASSEAGSLGETQYF | TGTGCCAGCAGTGAAGCAGGGAGCCTTGGGGAGACCCAGTACTTC
. | TRBJ2-7 | TRBV5-1 | . | CASSFHVSSYEQYF | TGCGCCAGCAGCTTCCATGTGAGCTCCTACGAGCAGTACTTC
. | TRBJ1-1 | TRBV19 | . | CARLGEALPPSVEAFF | TGTGCCCGCCTCGGGGAAGCCCTTCCCCCCTCCGTTGAAGCTTTCTTT
. | TRBJ1-5 | TRBV19 | . | CASRVDSNQPQHF | TGTGCCAGTAGGGTGGATAGCAATCAGCCCCAGCATTTT
. | TRBJ2-1 | TRBV2 | . | CASRTGIGKFF | TGTGCCAGCAGGACCGGGATAGGGAAATTCTTC
. | TRBJ2-5 | TRBV15 | . | CATSSLRSGETQYF | TGTGCCACCAGCTCCTTAAGGAGCGGCGAGACCCAGTACTTC
. | TRBJ2-3 | TRBV7-9 | . | CASSEYRADTQYF | TGTGCCAGCAGCGAATATCGGGCAGATACGCAGTATTTT
TRBD2 | TRBJ2-5 | TRBV5-1 | . | CASSLAGGRETQYF | TGCGCCAGCAGCTTAGCGGGGGGGCGAGAGACCCAGTACTTC
. | TRBJ2-3 | TRBV14 | few | CASSQVLHTDTQYF | TGTGCCAGCAGCCAAGTCCTTCACACAGATACGCAGTATTTT
TRBD1 | TRBJ1-2 | TRBV4-2 | once | CASSQAWDSTYGYTF | TGTGCCAGCAGCCAAGCATGGGACAGTACCTATGGCTACACCTTC
TRBD1 | TRBJ1-3 | TRBV10-1 | few | CASSSNRGFSYISGNTIYF | TGCGCCAGCAGTTCTAACAGGGGTTTCTCCTACATCTCTGGAAACACCATATATTTT
. | TRBJ2-3 | TRBV2 | . | CASRHSGDTQYF | TGTGCCAGCAGACACTCGGGAGATACGCAGTATTTT
TRBD2 | TRBJ2-2 | TRBV5-1 | once | CASSLRLAGTGELFF | TGCGCCAGCAGCTTGAGACTAGCGGGGACCGGGGAGCTGTTTTTT
. | TRBJ1-1 | TRBV5-1 | . | CASSLNSGLEAFF | TGCGCCAGCAGCTTGAACAGTGGCCTTGAAGCTTTCTTT
. | TRBJ2-3 | TRBV10-1 | . | CASSPSMGGGSYTQYF | TGCGCCAGCAGTCCCTCCATGGGAGGGGGCTCGTATACGCAGTATTTT
TRBD2 | TRBJ2-3 | TRBV5-1 | . | CASSLVPASGVRKPSTDTQYF | TGCGCCAGCAGCTTGGTACCGGCTAGCGGGGTCCGAAAGCCTAGCACAGATACGCAGTATTTT
TRBD1 | TRBJ2-1 | TRBV5-6 | . | CASSRGGTGIYNEQFF | TGTGCCAGCAGCCGAGGTGGGACAGGGATCTACAATGAGCAGTTCTTC
TRBD1 | TRBJ2-7 | TRBV5-6 | once | CASSNKGQGGYEQYF | TGTGCCAGCAGCAACAAGGGACAGGGGGGGTACGAGCAGTACTTC
. | TRBJ2-7 | TRBV14 | . | CASSQDAVGDYEQYF | TGTGCCAGCAGCCAAGACGCGGTGGGGGACTACGAGCAGTACTTC
. | TRBJ2-7 | TRBV2 | . | CASGYEQYF | TGTGCCAGCGGGTACGAGCAGTACTTC
. | TRBJ1-2 | TRBV7-8 | once | CASSLGDWVGYTF | TGTGCCAGCAGCTTAGGGGATTGGGTTGGCTACACCTTC
. | TRBJ2-1 | TRBV19 | . | CASSIDSRALYNEQFF | TGTGCCAGTAGTATCGACAGCCGAGCCCTATACAATGAGCAGTTCTTC
. | TRBJ1-6 | TRBV7-8 | . | CASSLEGSSYNSPLHF | TGTGCCAGCAGCTTAGAAGGCAGCTCCTATAATTCACCCCTCCACTTT
. | TRBJ2-7 | TRBV27 | . | CASSPFRTTGEQYF | TGTGCCAGCAGTCCTTTCCGGACCACAGGGGAGCAGTACTTC
. | TRBJ1-2 | TRBV7-8 | . | CASSLISLYGYTF | TGTGCCAGCAGCTTAATTAGTCTCTATGGCTACACCTTC
. | TRBJ1-5 | TRBV7-9 | . | CASSQQGGPQHF | TGTGCCAGCAGCCAACAGGGTGGGCCCCAGCATTTT
TRBD1 | TRBJ1-2 | TRBV19 | . | CASRDRAPADYGYTF | TGTGCCAGTAGGGACAGGGCCCCTGCTGACTATGGCTACACCTTC
. | TRBJ2-5 | TRBV5-4 | . | CASSLAVQETQYF | TGTGCCAGCAGCTTGGCAGTCCAAGAGACCCAGTACTTC
. | TRBJ2-5 | TRBV7-8 | . | CASSLLSLVQETQYF | TGTGCCAGCAGCTTATTGTCACTGGTACAAGAGACCCAGTACTTC
. | TRBJ1-1 | TRBV5-1 | . | CASYLVDITEAFF | TGCGCCAGCTACTTGGTAGACATCACTGAAGCTTTCTTT
TRBD1 | TRBJ1-1 | TRBV5-1 | . | CASRRQGGVEVSEAFF | TGCGCCAGCAGGAGACAGGGAGGCGTGGAAGTGAGCGAAGCTTTCTTT
TRBD1 | TRBJ2-7 | TRBV7-9 | once | CASDSLSGQGLEQYF | TGTGCCAGCGACTCCCTTTCGGGACAGGGTCTCGAGCAGTACTTC
TRBD1 | TRBJ2-7 | TRBV5-4 | . | CASSHRDREEQYF | TGTGCCAGCAGCCACCGGGACAGGGAAGAGCAGTACTTC
TRBD2 | TRBJ2-7 | TRBV6-1 | . | CASSRLAGGPYEQYF | TGTGCCAGCAGTCGACTAGCGGGAGGCCCCTACGAGCAGTACTTC
. | TRBJ1-5 | TRBV27 | . | CASSSGVHQPQHF | TGTGCCAGCAGTTCCGGGGTACATCAGCCCCAGCATTTT
. | TRBJ1-5 | TRBV6-1 | . | CASSEFGGGRWNQPQHF | TGTGCCAGCAGTGAATTTGGCGGGGGCAGGTGGAATCAGCCCCAGCATTTT
TRBD2 | TRBJ2-5 | TRBV6-5 | . | CASSWGGGAETQYF | TGTGCCAGCAGCTGGGGCGGGGGGGCCGAGACCCAGTACTTC
. | TRBJ2-3 | TRBV11-3 | . | CASSPPNFWGRVADTQYF | TGTGCCAGCAGCCCCCCAAACTTCTGGGGCAGAGTGGCAGATACGCAGTATTTT
. | TRBJ2-2 | TRBV30 | . | CAWSGQLTGELFF | TGTGCCTGGAGTGGGCAGCTCACCGGGGAGCTGTTTTTT
. | TRBJ2-7 | TRBV11-3 | . | CASSYDRRGSVPYYEQYF | TGTGCCAGCAGTTACGACCGCCGGGGGTCAGTCCCTTATTACGAGCAGTACTTC
. | TRBJ1-2 | TRBV21-1 | . | CASSSTAQTGYLPANYGYTF | TGTGCCAGCAGCAGCACCGCACAGACGGGGTACCTACCTGCTAACTATGGCTACACCTTC
TRBD1 | TRBJ1-1 | TRBV5-1 | . | CASSLGQGYGSGNTEAFF | TGCGCCAGCAGCTTAGGACAGGGTTACGGGTCTGGGAACACTGAAGCTTTCTTT
. | TRBJ2-2 | TRBV6-6 | . | CASSRVAGELFF | TGTGCCAGCAGCAGGGTCGCCGGGGAGCTGTTTTTT
TRBD1 | TRBJ1-6 | TRBV4-2 | few | CASSQVTGADNSPLHF | TGTGCCAGCAGCCAGGTGACAGGGGCAGATAATTCACCCCTCCACTTT
TRBD1 | TRBJ1-5 | TRBV6-6 | . | CASSPTGQGRQPQHF | TGTGCCAGCAGTCCGACCGGACAGGGCCGGCAGCCCCAGCATTTT
. | TRBJ2-5 | TRBV7-9 | . | CASSLVSETQYF | TGTGCCAGCAGCTTAGTGTCGGAGACCCAGTACTTC
TRBD2 | TRBJ2-3 | TRBV9 | . | CASSVSSGRPDTQYF | TGTGCCAGCAGCGTCTCTAGCGGGCGCCCAGATACGCAGTATTTT
. | TRBJ2-3 | TRBV27 | . | CASSPPDRLPLTQYF | TGTGCCAGCAGTCCTCCTGACCGGCTGCCCCTAACGCAGTATTTT
. | TRBJ2-7 | TRBV4-2 | . | CASSHMTGRGEQYF | TGTGCCAGTAGCCATATGACAGGCCGGGGAGAGCAGTACTTC
. | TRBJ1-6 | TRBV15 | . | CATSEGLSYNSPLHF | TGTGCCACCAGCGAGGGACTCTCCTATAATTCACCCCTCCACTTT
. | TRBJ1-6 | TRBV9 | . | CASSVRNSPLHF | TGTGCCAGCAGCGTAAGGAATTCACCCCTCCACTTT
TRBD2 | TRBJ2-2 | TRBV7-6 | . | CASSFSGGDGGELFF | TGTGCCAGCAGCTTTAGCGGGGGGGACGGCGGGGAGCTGTTTTTT
. | TRBJ2-7 | TRBV19 | few | CASSIVFPGHEQYF | TGTGCCAGTAGTATAGTGTTCCCAGGTCACGAGCAGTACTTC
. | TRBJ1-3 | TRBV10-2 | once | CASGEKSSGNTIYF | TGCGCCAGCGGGGAAAAAAGCTCTGGAAACACCATATATTTT
. | TRBJ2-7 | TRBV11-3 | . | CASSLDRTVSYEQYF | TGTGCCAGCAGCTTAGATAGAACAGTCTCCTACGAGCAGTACTTC
. | TRBJ2-3 | TRBV29-1 | few | CSLLIGNTQYF | TGCAGCCTCCTAATCGGGAATACGCAGTATTTT
TRBD1 | TRBJ2-7 | TRBV11-1 | . | CASSADRDEQYF | TGTGCCAGCAGCGCCGACAGGGACGAGCAGTACTTC
. | TRBJ2-3 | TRBV19 | . | CASSTRLTQYF | TGTGCCAGTAGCACCCGCCTAACGCAGTATTTT
TRBD2 | TRBJ2-1 | TRBV2 | . | CASSVSAGVYNEQFF | TGTGCCAGCAGTGTCTCGGCGGGGGTATACAATGAGCAGTTCTTC